What follows describes a single T cell receptor (beta chain). The antigen is unknown. An Oncomine TCR Beta short-read assay was used to sequence the DNA from cultured CD4+ T cells. Scientists extracted genomic DNA from CD4+ T cells grown in culture. TCRdb fed the PCR reads into MiXCR, producing one record per CDR3 protein. The table records roughly 15,000 distinct CDR3 sequences, roughly half of them present only once. The data stem from a study of vaccination and CD4 T cells after COVID-19. Trimming took off 2 bases at V and 4 bases at J, with 8 bases between the two ends. The CDR3 covers 13 residues. Treatment meaning: roughly nine-day PBMC culture with coronavirus spike peptide pools or control peptides (ViraFEST assay). Each well held 2 million to 2.5 million PBMCs in IL-2 (about 10 IU/ml) medium with around 9.4 ug/ml peptide pools.

This receptor was identified in a human donor who had recovered from COVID-19. The chain links TRBV12-3 or TRBV12-4 to TRBJ2-5; the D gene is possibly TRBD1 (6 bases). Sequences were obtained from CD4+ T cells from blood, cultured in vitro. CDR3 in DNA: TGTGCCAGCAGTTTACTACAGGGAGAGACCCAGTACTTC. It translates to CASSLLQGETQYF.